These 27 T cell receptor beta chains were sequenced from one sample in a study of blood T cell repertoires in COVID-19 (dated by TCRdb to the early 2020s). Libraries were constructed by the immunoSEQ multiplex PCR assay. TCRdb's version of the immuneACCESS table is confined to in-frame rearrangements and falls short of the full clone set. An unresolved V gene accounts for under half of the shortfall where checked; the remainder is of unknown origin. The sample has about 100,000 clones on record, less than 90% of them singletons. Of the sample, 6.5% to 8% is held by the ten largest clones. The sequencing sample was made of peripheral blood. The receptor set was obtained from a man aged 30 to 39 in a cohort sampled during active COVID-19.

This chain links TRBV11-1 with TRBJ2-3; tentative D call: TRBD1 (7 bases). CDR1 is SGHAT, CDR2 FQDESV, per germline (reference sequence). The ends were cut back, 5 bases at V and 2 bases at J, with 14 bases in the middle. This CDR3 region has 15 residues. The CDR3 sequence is CASSRGTAYTDTQYF. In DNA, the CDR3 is TGTGCCAGCAGCCGGGGGACAGCCTACACAGATACGCAGTATTTT.

The CDR3 bases are TGTGCCAGCAGCTTAGGGACTAACACCGGGGAGCTGTTTTTT. Translation gives CASSLGTNTGELFF. The rearrangement joins TRBV13 to TRBJ2-2; D ambiguous. There are 14 residues in the CDR3. The germline V gene encodes CDR1 PRHDT and CDR2 FYEKMQ (reference sequence). The germline V and J ends were trimmed by 0 bases and 2 bases, with 4 bases remaining between them.

The CDR3 DNA reads TGTGCCAGCACCCCTGGGAGTGGGGAGACCCAGTACTTC. Its protein is CASTPGSGETQYF. The chain uses TRBV7-9 and TRBJ2-5; D is perhaps TRBD2 (5 bases). The CDR3 is made up of 13 amino acids. The germline gives CDR1 SEHNR, CDR2 FQNEAQ (reference sequence). Deletions cut 7 bases from V and 5 bases from J, with 14 bases between.

The CDR3 DNA reads as TGTGCCTGGAGCGACAGGGGGAGGGAAACCGGGGAGCTGTTTTTT. Translation gives CAWSDRGRETGELFF. V is TRBV30 and J is TRBJ2-2, with 9 bases matching TRBD1. The CDR3 extends over 15 amino acids. The trim removed 3 bases at V and 5 bases at J, leaving 7 bases unmatched. Germline V CDR1 and CDR2: GTSNPN, SVGIG (reference sequence).

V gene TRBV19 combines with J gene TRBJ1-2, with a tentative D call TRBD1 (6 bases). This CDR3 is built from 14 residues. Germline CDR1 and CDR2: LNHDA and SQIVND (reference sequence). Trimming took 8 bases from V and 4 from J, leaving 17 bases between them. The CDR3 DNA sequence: TGTGCCAGTCGCCGAGGTGAGGGGGTCTATGGCTACACCTTC. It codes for CASRRGEGVYGYTF.

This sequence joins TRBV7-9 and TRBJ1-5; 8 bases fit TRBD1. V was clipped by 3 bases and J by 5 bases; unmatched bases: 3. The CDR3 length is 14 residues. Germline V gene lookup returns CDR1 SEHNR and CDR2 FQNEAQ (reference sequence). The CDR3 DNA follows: TGTGCCAGCAGCTTGGCGACAGGGGATCAGCCCCAGCATTTT. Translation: CASSLATGDQPQHF.

The CDR3 nucleotides are TGTGCCAGCAGCTTTGGTACAGGGAGACAAGATACGCAGTATTTT. It translates to CASSFGTGRQDTQYF. The rearrangement uses TRBV5-6 and TRBJ2-3; TRBD1 is a possible D gene (6 bases). V gave up 2 bases and J gave up 5 bases, with 15 bases separating them. Per germline, CDR1 SGHDT and CDR2 YYEEEE. The CDR3 spans 15 residues.

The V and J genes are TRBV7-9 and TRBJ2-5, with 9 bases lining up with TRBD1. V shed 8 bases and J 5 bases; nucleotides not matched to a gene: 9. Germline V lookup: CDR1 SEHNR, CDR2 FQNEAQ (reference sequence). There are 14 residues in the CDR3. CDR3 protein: CASARDREGETQYF. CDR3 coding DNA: TGTGCCAGCGCTCGGGACAGGGAGGGGGAGACCCAGTACTTC.

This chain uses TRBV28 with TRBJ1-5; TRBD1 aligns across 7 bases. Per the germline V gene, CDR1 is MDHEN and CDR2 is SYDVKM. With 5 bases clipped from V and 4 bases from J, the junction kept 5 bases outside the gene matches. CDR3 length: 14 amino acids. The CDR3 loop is CASSNEGANQPQHF. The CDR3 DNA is TGTGCCAGCAGTAATGAGGGGGCTAATCAGCCCCAGCATTTT.

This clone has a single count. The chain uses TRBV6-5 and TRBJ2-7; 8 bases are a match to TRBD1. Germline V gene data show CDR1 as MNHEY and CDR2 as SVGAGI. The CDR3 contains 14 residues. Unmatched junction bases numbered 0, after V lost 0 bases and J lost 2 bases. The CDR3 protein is CASSYSRGPYEQYF. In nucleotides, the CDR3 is TGTGCCAGCAGTTACTCCAGGGGGCCCTACGAGCAGTACTTC.

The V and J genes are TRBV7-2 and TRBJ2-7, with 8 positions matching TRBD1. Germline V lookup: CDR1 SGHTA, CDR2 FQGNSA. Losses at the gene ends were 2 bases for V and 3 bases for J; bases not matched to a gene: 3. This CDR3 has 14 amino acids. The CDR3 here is CASSLFTGGYEQYF. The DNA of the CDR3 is TGTGCCAGCAGCTTATTTACAGGGGGCTACGAGCAGTACTTC.

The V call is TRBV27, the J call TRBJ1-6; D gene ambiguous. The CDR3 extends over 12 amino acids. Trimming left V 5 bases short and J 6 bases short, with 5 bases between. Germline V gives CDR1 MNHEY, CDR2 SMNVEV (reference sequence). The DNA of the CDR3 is TGTGCCAGCAGTAGCTTTAATTCACCCCTCCACTTT. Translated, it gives CASSSFNSPLHF.

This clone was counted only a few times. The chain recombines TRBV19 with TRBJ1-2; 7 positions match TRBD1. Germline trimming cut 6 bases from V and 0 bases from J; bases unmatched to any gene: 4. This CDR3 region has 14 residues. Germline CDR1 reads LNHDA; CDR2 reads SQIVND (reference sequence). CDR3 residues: CASRPTGPNYGYTF. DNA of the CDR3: TGTGCCAGTAGGCCGACAGGGCCTAACTATGGCTACACCTTC.

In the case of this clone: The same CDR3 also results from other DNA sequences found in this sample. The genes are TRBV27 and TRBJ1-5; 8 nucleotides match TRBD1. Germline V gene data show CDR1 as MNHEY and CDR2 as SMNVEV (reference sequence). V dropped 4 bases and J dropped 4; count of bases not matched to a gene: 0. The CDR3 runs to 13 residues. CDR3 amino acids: CASSWTGNQPQHF. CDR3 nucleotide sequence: TGTGCCAGCAGTTGGACAGGGAATCAGCCCCAGCATTTT.

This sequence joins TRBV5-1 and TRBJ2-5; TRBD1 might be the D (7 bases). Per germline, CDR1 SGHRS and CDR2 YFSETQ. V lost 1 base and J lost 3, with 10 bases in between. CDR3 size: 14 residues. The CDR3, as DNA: TGCGCCAGCAGCTTGCAGGGGGGCGAAGAGACCCAGTACTTC. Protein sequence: CASSLQGGEETQYF. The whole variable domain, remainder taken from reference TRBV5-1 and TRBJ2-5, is KAGVTQTPRYLIKTRGQQVTLSCSPISGHRSVSWYQQTPGQGLQFLFEYFSETQRNKGNFPGRFSGRQFSNSRSEMNVSTLELGDSALYLCASSLQGGEETQYFGPGTRLLVL.

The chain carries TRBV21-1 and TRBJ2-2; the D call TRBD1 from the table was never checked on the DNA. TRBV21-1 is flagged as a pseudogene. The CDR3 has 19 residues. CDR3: CASSKGDRGQIGGTGELFF. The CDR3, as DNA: TGTGCCAGCAGCAAAGGGGACAGGGGGCAAATCGGTGGCACCGGGGAGCTGTTTTTT.

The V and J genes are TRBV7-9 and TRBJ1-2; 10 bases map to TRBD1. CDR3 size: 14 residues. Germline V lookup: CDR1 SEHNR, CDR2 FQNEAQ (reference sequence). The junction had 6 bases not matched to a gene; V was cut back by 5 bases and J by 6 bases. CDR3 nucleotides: TGTGCCAGCAGCACCACGACAGGGGGCGATGGCTACACCTTC. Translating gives CASSTTTGGDGYTF. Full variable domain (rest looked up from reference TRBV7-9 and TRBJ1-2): DTGVSQNPRHKITKRGQNVTFRCDPISEHNRLYWYRQTLGQGPEFLTYFQNEAQLEKSRLLSDRFSAERPKGSFSTLEIQRTEQGDSAMYLCASSTTTGGDGYTFGSGTRLTVV.

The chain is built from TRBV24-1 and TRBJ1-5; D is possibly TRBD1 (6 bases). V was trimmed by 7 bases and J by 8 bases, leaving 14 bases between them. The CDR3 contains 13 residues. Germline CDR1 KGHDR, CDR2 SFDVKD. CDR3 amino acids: CATRNREGEPQHF. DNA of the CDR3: TGTGCCACCAGGAACAGGGAAGGGGAGCCCCAGCATTTT.

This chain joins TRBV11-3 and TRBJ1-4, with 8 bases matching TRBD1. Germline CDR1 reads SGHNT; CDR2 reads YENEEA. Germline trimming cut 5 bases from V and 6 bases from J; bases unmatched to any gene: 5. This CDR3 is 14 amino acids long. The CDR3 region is CASSRDRRDEKLFF. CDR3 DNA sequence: TGTGCCAGCAGCCGGGACAGGAGGGATGAAAAACTGTTTTTT.

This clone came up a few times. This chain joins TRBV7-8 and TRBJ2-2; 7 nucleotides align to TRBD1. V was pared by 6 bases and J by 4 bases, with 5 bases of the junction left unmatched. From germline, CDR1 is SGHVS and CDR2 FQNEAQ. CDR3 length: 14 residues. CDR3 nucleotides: TGTGCCAGCAGAATCGACAGGGTCACCGGGGAGCTGTTTTTT. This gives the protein CASRIDRVTGELFF.

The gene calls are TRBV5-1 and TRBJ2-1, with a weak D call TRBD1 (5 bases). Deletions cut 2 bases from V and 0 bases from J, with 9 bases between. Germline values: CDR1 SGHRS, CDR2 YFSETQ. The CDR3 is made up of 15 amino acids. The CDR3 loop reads CASSFGQHSYNEQFF. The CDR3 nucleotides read TGCGCCAGCAGCTTCGGACAACACTCCTACAATGAGCAGTTCTTC.

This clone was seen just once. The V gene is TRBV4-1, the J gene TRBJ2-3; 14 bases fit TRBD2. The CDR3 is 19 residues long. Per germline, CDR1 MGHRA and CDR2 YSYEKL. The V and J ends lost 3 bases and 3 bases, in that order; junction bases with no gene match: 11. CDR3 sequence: CASSHPPGRLAGGTDTQYF. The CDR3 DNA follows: TGCGCCAGCAGCCACCCCCCGGGGCGACTAGCGGGGGGGACAGATACGCAGTATTTT.

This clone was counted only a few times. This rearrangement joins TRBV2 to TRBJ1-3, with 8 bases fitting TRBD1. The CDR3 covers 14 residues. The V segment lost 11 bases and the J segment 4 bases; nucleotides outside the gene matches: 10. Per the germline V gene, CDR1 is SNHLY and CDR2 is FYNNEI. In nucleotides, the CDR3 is TGTGCCGCCCGACAGGGGATCGACGGAAACACCATATATTTT. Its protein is CAARQGIDGNTIYF.

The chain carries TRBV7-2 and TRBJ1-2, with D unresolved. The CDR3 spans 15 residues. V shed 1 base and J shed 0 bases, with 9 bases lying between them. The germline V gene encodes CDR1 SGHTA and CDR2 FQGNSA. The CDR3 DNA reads TGTGCCAGCAGCTTAGTTTACGGAGCTAACTATGGCTACACCTTC. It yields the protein CASSLVYGANYGYTF.

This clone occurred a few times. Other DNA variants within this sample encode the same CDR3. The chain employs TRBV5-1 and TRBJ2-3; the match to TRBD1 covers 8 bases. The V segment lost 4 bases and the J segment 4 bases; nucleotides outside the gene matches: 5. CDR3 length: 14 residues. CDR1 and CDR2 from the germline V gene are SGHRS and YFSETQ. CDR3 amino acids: CASSQGQGSDTQYF. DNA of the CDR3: TGCGCCAGCAGCCAAGGACAGGGTTCAGATACGCAGTATTTT.

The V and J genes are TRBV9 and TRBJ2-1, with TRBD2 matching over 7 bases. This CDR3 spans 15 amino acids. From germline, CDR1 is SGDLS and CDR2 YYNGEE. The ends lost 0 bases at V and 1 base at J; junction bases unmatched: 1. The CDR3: CASSVVAGSYNEQFF. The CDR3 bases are TGTGCCAGCAGCGTAGTAGCGGGTTCCTACAATGAGCAGTTCTTC.

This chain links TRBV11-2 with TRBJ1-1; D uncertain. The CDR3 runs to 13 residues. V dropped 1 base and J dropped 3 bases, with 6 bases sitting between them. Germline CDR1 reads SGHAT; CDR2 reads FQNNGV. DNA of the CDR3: TGTGCCAGCAGCTTAGTACCGGACACTGAAGCTTTCTTT. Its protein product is CASSLVPDTEAFF.